Following are 28 T cell receptor beta chains from one sample sequenced in a study of blood T cell repertoires in COVID-19. TCRdb's copy holds only in-frame clones and misses some; the assay was immunoSEQ multiplex PCR. The sample comprises over 100,000 clones, roughly three quarters of which are singletons, and approximately 4% rests with the top ten. Sequencing was performed on peripheral blood. The receptor source for this set is a woman over 75 with acute or convalescent COVID-19.

A remark on this clone: Germline is not matched at one junction end, which may reflect a read error. The rearrangement uses TRBV12-3 or TRBV12-4 and TRBJ2-2; D is unclear. This CDR3 is built from 11 residues. This chain's CDR3 is CAISGLGELFF. The CDR3, as DNA: TGTGCCATCAGTGGGCTCGGGGAGCTGTTTTTT.

This clone was detected once. The J gene is TRBJ1-2, the V gene TRBV19; D possibly corresponds to TRBD1 (6 bases). V lost 1 base and J lost 1, with 10 bases in between. The CDR3 has 15 residues. The V gene's germline CDR1 is LNHDA and CDR2 SQIVND (reference sequence). This CDR3 reads CASSIGWTVNYGYTF. The CDR3 nucleotides are TGTGCCAGTAGTATAGGCTGGACAGTTAACTATGGCTACACCTTC.

V gene TRBV4-3 combines with J gene TRBJ2-3; D unresolved. This CDR3 has 14 amino acids. Per germline, CDR1 LGHNA and CDR2 YSLEER. The V gene lost 0 bases and the J gene lost 6 bases, with 10 bases spanning the gap. CDR3 region: CASSQEVQVDTQYF. The CDR3 DNA sequence: TGCGCCAGCAGCCAAGAAGTTCAGGTTGATACGCAGTATTTT.

The genes are TRBV28 and TRBJ2-7; TRBD1 matches at 8 bases. Germline trimming cut 2 bases from V and 0 bases from J; bases unmatched to any gene: 3. This CDR3 contains 15 residues. In germline, CDR1 is MDHEN, CDR2 SYDVKM. CDR3 DNA sequence: TGTGCCAGCAGTTTACCAGGGGGCCCCTCCTACGAGCAGTACTTC. The encoded protein is CASSLPGGPSYEQYF.

The chain joins TRBV4-3 to TRBJ2-7, with TRBD2 matching over 7 bases. CDR1 and CDR2 (germline): LGHNA, YSLEER. With 1 base clipped from V and 3 bases from J, the junction kept 3 bases outside the gene matches. The CDR3 loop spans 14 amino acids. The CDR3 DNA follows: TGCGCCAGCAGCCAAGCGCAGCGGGACTACGAGCAGTACTTC. Its translation is CASSQAQRDYEQYF.

The J gene is TRBJ2-2, the V gene TRBV18; unclear D gene. CDR3 size: 11 residues. V was pared by 3 bases and J by 7 bases, with 3 bases between. The germline V gene encodes CDR1 KGHSH and CDR2 LQKENI. CDR3 sequence (DNA): TGTGCCAGCTCACCCGTCGGGGAGCTGTTTTTT. Protein sequence: CASSPVGELFF. Supplemented by reference TRBV18 and TRBJ2-2, the full variable domain reads NAGVMQNPRHLVRRRGQEARLRCSPMKGHSHVYWYRQLPEEGLKFMVYLQKENIIDESGMPKERFSAEFPKEGPSILRIQQVVRGDSAAYFCASSPVGELFFGEGSRLTVL.

V gene TRBV7-2 combines with J gene TRBJ2-7, with TRBD1 matching over 10 bases. The germline V gene has CDR1 SGHTA and CDR2 FQGNSA. This CDR3 is 14 amino acids long. The J segment lost 7 bases and the V segment lost 4 bases, leaving 7 bases of the junction unmatched. The CDR3 DNA is TGTGCCAGCAGCTCGGGACAGGGGTGGAGGGAGCAGTACTTC. It is translated as CASSSGQGWREQYF. Full variable domain (remainder filled in from reference TRBV7-2 and TRBJ2-7): GAGVSQSPSNKVTEKGKDVELRCDPISGHTALYWYRQSLGQGLEFLIYFQGNSAPDKSGLPSDRFSAERTGGSVSTLTIQRTQQEDSAVYLCASSSGQGWREQYFGPGTRLTVT.

This chain joins TRBV2 and TRBJ2-1, with 12 bases that match TRBD2. With 7 bases clipped from V and 6 bases from J, the junction kept 7 bases outside the gene matches. The CDR3 contains 15 residues. The germline V gene encodes CDR1 SNHLY and CDR2 FYNNEI. CDR3 amino acids: CASKNLAGGPNEQFF. The CDR3, as DNA: TGTGCCAGCAAGAATCTAGCGGGGGGGCCCAATGAGCAGTTCTTC.

This sequence joins TRBV19 and TRBJ2-4; 11 bases align to TRBD2. Germline loops: CDR1 LNHDA, CDR2 SQIVND (reference sequence). Trimming cost V 6 bases and J 6 bases; bases outside gene matches: 19. This CDR3 has 19 residues. The CDR3 bases are TGTGCCAGTAGCACCGGGCTAGCGGGAGGAGGGTCCCATAGAAACATTCAGTACTTC. The encoded protein is CASSTGLAGGGSHRNIQYF. Full variable domain (outside the CDR3, taken from reference TRBV19 and TRBJ2-4): DGGITQSPKYLFRKEGQNVTLSCEQNLNHDAMYWYRQDPGQGLRLIYYSQIVNDFQKGDIAEGYSVSREKKESFPLTVTSAQKNPTAFYLCASSTGLAGGGSHRNIQYFGAGTRLSVL.

This chain links TRBV5-4 with TRBJ1-1; D possibly corresponds to TRBD1 (6 bases). The CDR3 has 13 residues. V lost 3 bases and J 5 bases, leaving 11 bases between the germline ends. The germline gives CDR1 SGHNT, CDR2 YYREEE (reference sequence). The CDR3 is CASSSGGTTEAFF. CDR3 DNA sequence: TGTGCCAGCAGCTCGGGAGGGACAACTGAAGCTTTCTTT.

The genes are TRBV19 and TRBJ1-2; D is unresolved. From germline, CDR1 is LNHDA and CDR2 SQIVND (reference sequence). The CDR3 sequence is 15 residues long. The germline V and J ends were trimmed by 7 bases and 2 bases, with 17 bases remaining between them. CDR3 residues: CASTPRMEINYGYTF. CDR3 DNA: TGTGCCAGTACCCCAAGGATGGAGATAAACTATGGCTACACCTTC. Full variable domain (missing parts from reference TRBV19 and TRBJ1-2): DGGITQSPKYLFRKEGQNVTLSCEQNLNHDAMYWYRQDPGQGLRLIYYSQIVNDFQKGDIAEGYSVSREKKESFPLTVTSAQKNPTAFYLCASTPRMEINYGYTFGSGTRLTVV.

V and J are TRBV2 and TRBJ2-1; 9 bases align to TRBD1. With 2 bases clipped from V and 4 bases from J, the junction kept 3 bases outside the gene matches. This CDR3 spans 15 amino acids. Germline CDR1 is SNHLY and CDR2 is FYNNEI. In nucleotides, the CDR3 is TGTGCCAGCAGTGAACTGGGACAGGGATACAATGAGCAGTTCTTC. Protein product: CASSELGQGYNEQFF.

Here the CDR3 reads CASSVGQGGSPLHF. The CDR3 region has the DNA TGTGCCAGCAGCGTGGGACAGGGGGGTTCACCCCTCCACTTT. This chain uses TRBV7-2 with TRBJ1-6; TRBD1 matches at 11 bases. Germline CDR1 and CDR2: SGHTA and FQGNSA. V gave up 5 bases and J gave up 9 bases; unmatched junction bases: 3. The length of the CDR3 is 14 residues. The variable domain in full, completed from reference TRBV7-2 and TRBJ1-6, reads GAGVSQSPSNKVTEKGKDVELRCDPISGHTALYWYRQSLGQGLEFLIYFQGNSAPDKSGLPSDRFSAERTGGSVSTLTIQRTQQEDSAVYLCASSVGQGGSPLHFGNGTRLTVT.

This sequence joins TRBV18 and TRBJ1-2; 8 bases fit TRBD1. CDR1 and CDR2 from the germline V gene are KGHSH and LQKENI. The CDR3 has 15 residues. With V trimmed by 2 bases and J by 4 bases, 6 bases remained unmatched. The CDR3, as DNA: TGTGCCAGCTCACCAATCACAGGGGGTAGCTATGGCTACACCTTC. Amino acids: CASSPITGGSYGYTF.

J is TRBJ1-2 and V is TRBV25-1, with 8 bases lining up with TRBD1. Trimming cost V 8 bases and J 3 bases; bases outside gene matches: 8. The germline V gene encodes CDR1 MGHDK and CDR2 SYGVNS. The CDR3 runs 14 residues. The CDR3 protein is CASQPQGDYYGYTF. The CDR3 coding sequence is TGTGCCAGCCAACCACAGGGGGACTACTATGGCTACACCTTC.

The chain is built from TRBV7-3 and TRBJ1-1; D may be TRBD1 (5 bases). The V end lost 2 bases, the J end lost 4 bases, and 14 bases lay between the germline ends. This CDR3 spans 15 amino acids. In germline, CDR1 is SGHTA, CDR2 FQGTGA. The CDR3: CASSLAGWGTTEAFF. The CDR3 DNA is TGTGCCAGCAGCTTAGCAGGGTGGGGAACCACTGAAGCTTTCTTT.

The chain is built from TRBV7-2 and TRBJ2-2, with D maybe TRBD2 (6 bases). Trimming took 5 bases from V and 4 from J, leaving 17 bases between them. This CDR3 has 16 amino acids. CDR1 and CDR2 (germline): SGHTA, FQGNSA. CDR3 amino acids: CASSVRGGRGTGELFF. CDR3 in DNA: TGTGCCAGCAGCGTCCGTGGAGGGCGAGGCACCGGGGAGCTGTTTTTT.

This chain's CDR3 is CASSLGTGQGNEKLFF. DNA for the CDR3: TGTGCCAGCAGCTTAGGAACGGGACAGGGAAATGAAAAACTGTTTTTT. V usage is TRBV7-2 and J usage is TRBJ1-4; 9 nucleotides align to TRBD1. Germline values: CDR1 SGHTA, CDR2 FQGNSA. The ends lost 1 base at V and 5 bases at J; junction bases unmatched: 5. The CDR3 contains 16 residues.

This clone was seen a handful of times. The DNA for the CDR3 is TGTGCCACCAGCAGTAAGACTAGTATTGAGCAGTTCTTC. Its translation: CATSSKTSIEQFF. The chain couples TRBV15 to TRBJ2-1; TRBD2 might be the D (6 bases). Per the germline V gene, CDR1 is LNHNV and CDR2 is YYDKDF (reference sequence). The CDR3 length is 13 residues. V lost 3 bases to trimming and J lost 9 bases, with 12 bases between them. Full variable domain (remainder filled in from reference TRBV15 and TRBJ2-1): DAMVIQNPRYQVTQFGKPVTLSCSQTLNHNVMYWYQQKSSQAPKLLFHYYDKDFNNEADTPDNFQSRRPNTSFCFLDIRSPGLGDTAMYLCATSSKTSIEQFFGPGTRLTVL.

A few counts support this clone. This chain uses TRBV5-1 with TRBJ2-3, with D perhaps TRBD2 (6 bases). The CDR3 has 14 residues. Trimming pared 4 bases from V and 3 bases from J, leaving 12 bases between. Germline-derived CDR1 and CDR2 are SGHRS and YFSETQ. The CDR3: CASSEEGITDTQYF. The DNA for the CDR3 is TGCGCCAGCAGCGAGGAGGGGATAACAGATACGCAGTATTTT.

V gene TRBV6-5 combines with J gene TRBJ1-2; 8 nucleotides align to TRBD1. V gave up 2 bases and J gave up 8 bases; unmatched junction bases: 10. CDR3 length: 15 residues. Looked up from germline, CDR1 is MNHEY and CDR2 is SVGAGI. CDR3 nucleotide sequence: TGTGCCAGCAGTTACCGGCAGGGGGCGAGAAACGGCTACACCTTC. This encodes CASSYRQGARNGYTF.

This clone was seen a few times. The CDR3 DNA is TGTGCCAGCAGCCGAGGACAGAATAATTCACCCCTCCACTTT. Translating it yields CASSRGQNNSPLHF. J is TRBJ1-6 and V is TRBV7-9; the D gene is possibly TRBD1 (6 bases). The CDR3 length is 14 residues. Germline-derived CDR1 and CDR2 are SEHNR and FQNEAQ (reference sequence). V lost 5 bases to trimming and J lost 5 bases, with 10 bases between them.

V gene TRBV6-5 combines with J gene TRBJ1-5; 8 bases line up with TRBD1. The germline V gene has CDR1 MNHEY and CDR2 SVGAGI. This CDR3 comprises 14 residues. The V gene end was trimmed by 5 bases and the J gene end by 6 bases; junction bases not matched to a gene: 6. This chain's CDR3 is CASSTQGAGQPQHF. DNA of the CDR3: TGTGCCAGCAGTACCCAGGGGGCAGGTCAGCCCCAGCATTTT.

A few counts support this clone. V and J are TRBV19 and TRBJ1-1, with 9 positions matching TRBD1. Unmatched junction bases numbered 0, after V lost 4 bases and J lost 0 bases. This CDR3 contains 14 residues. Germline V gives CDR1 LNHDA, CDR2 SQIVND (reference sequence). The CDR3 DNA is TGTGCCAGTAGTAGGACAGGGGTGAACACTGAAGCTTTCTTT. Protein sequence: CASSRTGVNTEAFF.

The chain uses TRBV5-1 and TRBJ1-6, with D perhaps TRBD1 (5 bases). The CDR3 is 15 amino acids. Trimming stripped 4 bases from V and 7 bases from J, with 15 bases between. The germline V gene encodes CDR1 SGHRS and CDR2 YFSETQ. The CDR3 loop reads CASSESGHTNSPLHF. In nucleotides, the CDR3 is TGCGCCAGCAGCGAGTCCGGACATACCAATTCACCCCTCCACTTT.

The V call is TRBV5-4, the J call TRBJ1-2, with TRBD1 as a possible D gene (6 bases). The length of the CDR3 is 14 residues. Germline CDR1 reads SGHNT; CDR2 reads YYREEE (reference sequence). Trimming removed 4 bases at V and 1 base at J, with 11 bases between. Written as DNA, the CDR3 is TGTGCCAGCAGCCGACAGGCAGATAACTATGGCTACACCTTC. Translating it yields CASSRQADNYGYTF.

The chain carries TRBV6-5 and TRBJ1-1; 8 bases agree with TRBD1. The CDR3 runs to 14 residues. Germline V gives CDR1 MNHEY, CDR2 SVGAGI. V shed 4 bases and J 6 bases; nucleotides not matched to a gene: 7. The CDR3: CASSSRPGGSEAFF. DNA of the CDR3: TGTGCCAGCAGTTCAAGACCAGGGGGCTCTGAAGCTTTCTTT.

This clone was recorded a few times. The rearrangement links TRBV15 to TRBJ1-6, with 10 bases lining up with TRBD1. J lost 9 bases, V lost 6 bases, and 5 bases had no gene match. The germline gives CDR1 LNHNV, CDR2 YYDKDF (reference sequence). CDR3 length: 14 amino acids. CDR3 region: CATREDRGLSPLHF. DNA for the CDR3: TGTGCCACCAGAGAAGACAGGGGGCTTTCACCCCTCCACTTT.